The clone carrying this T cell receptor (beta chain) appeared a few times. The antigen is undetermined. Not enrolled were patients with uncontrolled infection, other autoimmune disease, pregnancy or lactation. Amplified TCR beta CDR3 regions derived from RNA transcripts. Carried out on the TCR CDR3, a first-round RT-PCR used the HTBI primer set. TCRdb reanalysed the multiplex PCR reads using MiXCR and keeps one entry per CDR3 protein. The profile covers 700,000 to 950,000 distinct CDR3 sequences, with around a third appearing a single time and around 30% taken by the ten largest. The germline V gene encodes CDR1 MNHEY and CDR2 SVGAGI. The CDR3 sequence is 15 residues long. V was pared by 5 bases and J by 5 bases, with 13 bases between. This sample is drawn from a study of T cells in Graves' hyperthyroidism and ophthalmopathy. Study-wide findings and caveats: The model predicted ophthalmopathy a median about 6.6 months before onset.

The chain uses TRBV6-5 and TRBJ1-6; tentative D call: TRBD1 (6 bases). This clonotype originated in a woman aged 35 to 49 with Graves' hyperthyroidism. The specimen was blood. The CDR3 DNA sequence: TGTGCCAGCAGTGATACAGGGAGGGATAATTCACCCCTCCACTTT. It encodes CASSDTGRDNSPLHF.